A selection of T cell receptor beta chains follows, all from one sample in a study of T-cell reconstitution after alpha-beta-depleted transplantation in children. TCRdb redid the calling of the PCR reads with MiXCR, one entry per CDR3 protein. The sample consists of roughly 790,000 distinct CDR3 sequences, 16% of them appearing once. This material consisted of PBMCs, mostly from graft donor cells, taken 360 days after TCRalphabeta/CD19-depleted stem cell transplant. These receptors came from a male patient under 18 who had a stem cell transplant for acute lymphoblastic leukemia, so the T cells may come from the graft donor. Each CDR3 is given with its conserved first and last residue. A D gene is named only where the DNA matches it firmly. The size of a clone is reported for some rows only, either as once, few or many, or as a class for expanded clones.

v_call: TRBV18; d_call: -; clone_size: -; j_call: TRBJ2-3; cdr3_aa: CASSPKQVPTDTQYF; cdr3_nt: TGTGCCAGCTCACCGAAACAGGTTCCAACAGATACGCAGTATTTT
v_call: TRBV12-3/TRBV12-4; d_call: -; clone_size: few; j_call: TRBJ2-5; cdr3_aa: CASSLPTLEGETQYF; cdr3_nt: TGTGCCAGCAGCCTCCCGACACTTGAGGGAGAGACCCAGTACTTC
v_call: TRBV7-9; d_call: TRBD1; clone_size: -; j_call: TRBJ2-7; cdr3_aa: CASSSAADRVGSYEQYF; cdr3_nt: TGTGCCAGCAGCTCCGCGGCGGACAGGGTGGGCTCCTACGAGCAGTACTTC
v_call: TRBV20-1; d_call: TRBD1; clone_size: -; j_call: TRBJ1-1; cdr3_aa: CSAISGGIPSEAFF; cdr3_nt: TGCAGTGCTATCTCAGGGGGCATCCCCTCTGAAGCTTTCTTT
v_call: TRBV6-2/TRBV6-3; d_call: -; clone_size: -; j_call: TRBJ2-7; cdr3_aa: CASSYWGVSSYEQYF; cdr3_nt: TGTGCCAGCAGTTACTGGGGAGTAAGCTCCTACGAGCAGTACTTC
v_call: TRBV15; d_call: -; clone_size: few; j_call: TRBJ2-1; cdr3_aa: CATSRDHEQFF; cdr3_nt: TGTGCCACCAGCAGAGATCATGAGCAGTTCTTC
v_call: TRBV9; d_call: -; clone_size: few; j_call: TRBJ1-2; cdr3_aa: CASSGKSTATLTRNYGYTF; cdr3_nt: TGTGCCAGCAGCGGAAAGTCGACAGCTACACTTACACGAAACTATGGCTACACCTTC
v_call: TRBV4-2; d_call: -; clone_size: few; j_call: TRBJ2-1; cdr3_aa: CASSPPPKQFF; cdr3_nt: TGTGCCAGCAGCCCCCCTCCCAAGCAGTTCTTC
v_call: TRBV12-3/TRBV12-4; d_call: -; clone_size: few; j_call: TRBJ1-2; cdr3_aa: CASTPLDLGGYTF; cdr3_nt: TGTGCCAGCACGCCTTTGGATCTAGGTGGCTACACCTTC
v_call: TRBV18; d_call: -; clone_size: few; j_call: TRBJ1-2; cdr3_aa: CASSRTESPVYGYTF; cdr3_nt: TGTGCCAGCTCACGAACGGAATCCCCCGTATACGGCTACACCTTC